The rows below give T cell receptor beta chains drawn from one sample of a study of graft-versus-host responses after intestinal transplantation. Their antigen targets remain unknown. The table came from immunoSEQ multiplex PCR; TCRdb's copy has only in-frame clones and leaves some out. Of approximately 86,000 clones detected, 85% to 95% appear once; the ten largest clones hold roughly 0.4%. Sample: unstimulated CD8+ T cells sorted from spleen or lymph node cells, taken before transplant. Receptors originate from a human donor who was the organ donor for an intestinal transplant. Both conserved end residues are part of each CDR3. D genes are given only for firm matches. Size is omitted from some rows. Given values are once, few, many or a class for expanded clones.

D	size	V	J	DNA	CDR3
TRBD2	NA	TRBV7-2	TRBJ2-3	TGTGCCAGCAGCCCCCTAGCGGGGGGGGTCTCAGATACGCAGTATTTT	CASSPLAGGVSDTQYF
NA	NA	TRBV4-1	TRBJ1-5	TGCGCCAGCAGCCAGGGGGGACAGCCCCAGCATTTT	CASSQGGQPQHF
TRBD2	NA	TRBV15	TRBJ2-3	TGTGCCACCAGCGCCGGGGGGGGGAGGTACACAGATACGCAGTATTTT	CATSAGGGRYTDTQYF
NA	NA	TRBV7-7	TRBJ2-7	TGTGCCAGCAGCGACGGTAAAGAGGTCCTCCACGAGCAGTACTTC	CASSDGKEVLHEQYF
NA	medium-sized	TRBV9	TRBJ1-1	TGTGCCAGCAGCACCCCAGGGTCCACTGAAGCTTTCTTT	CASSTPGSTEAFF
NA	NA	TRBV7-2	TRBJ2-7	TGTGCCAGCACCACCCCTCAGGGTTACGAGCAGTACTTC	CASTTPQGYEQYF
NA	NA	TRBV19	TRBJ2-7	TGTGCCAGTAGTATCCACAGATCCTACGAGCAGTACTTC	CASSIHRSYEQYF
TRBD2	NA	TRBV4-2	TRBJ2-3	TGTGCCAGCAGCTTGCGGCGGGGGGGCAGAGATACGCAGTATTTT	CASSLRRGGRDTQYF
TRBD1	NA	TRBV6-5	TRBJ1-2	TGTGCCAGCAGTCTACAGGGGGCTAGCTATGGCTACACCTTC	CASSLQGASYGYTF
TRBD1	NA	TRBV13	TRBJ1-1	TGTGCCAGCAGCTCTGGAGGACAGGGGGACACTGAAGCTTTCTTT	CASSSGGQGDTEAFF
NA	NA	TRBV9	TRBJ2-3	TGTGCCAGCAGCGTAGCCGCGACTTTCAGCACAGATACGCAGTATTTT	CASSVAATFSTDTQYF
TRBD2	NA	TRBV5-1	TRBJ2-1	TGCGCCAGCAGCCCTTTCACTAGCGGGGGCCCCTCCTACAATGAGCAGTTCTTC	CASSPFTSGGPSYNEQFF
TRBD2	NA	TRBV11-2	TRBJ2-7	TGTGCCAGCAGCTTGGGAGGGTGGTACGAGCAGTACTTC	CASSLGGWYEQYF
NA	NA	TRBV9	TRBJ2-2	TGTGCCAGCAGCGTAGCTTCCGGGGAGCTGTTTTTT	CASSVASGELFF
NA	NA	TRBV4-1	TRBJ2-7	TGCGCCAGCAGCGAAAGTTCACTAGCTCCGCACGAGCAGTACTTC	CASSESSLAPHEQYF
TRBD1	NA	TRBV6-1	TRBJ1-4	TGTGCCAGCAGCCACAGGGGCGTAGGTAATGAAAAACTGTTTTTT	CASSHRGVGNEKLFF
TRBD1	once	TRBV7-9	TRBJ2-5	TGTGCCAGCAGCACACCGGGACAGGGGACGGGGGAGACCCAGTACTTC	CASSTPGQGTGETQYF
NA	NA	TRBV7-2	TRBJ2-1	TGTGCCAGCAGCTTCTTCGACAATGAGCAGTTCTTC	CASSFFDNEQFF
NA	NA	TRBV4-1	TRBJ2-7	TGCGCCAGCAGCCAAGTACAACAGAGCTCCTACGAGCAGTACTTC	CASSQVQQSSYEQYF
NA	NA	TRBV7-2	TRBJ2-2	TGTGCCAGCAGCGCTACAGGGTCCGGGGAGCTGTTTTTT	CASSATGSGELFF
NA	NA	TRBV9	TRBJ2-2	TGTGCCAGCAGCGCCAAGAACACCGGGGAGCTGTTTTTT	CASSAKNTGELFF
TRBD1	once	TRBV11-2	TRBJ2-7	TGTGCCAGCAGCCGCTTAGGGGGACAGGGGGCCTACGAGCAGTACTTC	CASSRLGGQGAYEQYF
NA	NA	TRBV13	TRBJ2-4	TGTGCCAGCAGCTTAGGAGTGCGGAACATTCAGTACTTC	CASSLGVRNIQYF
NA	NA	TRBV11-2	TRBJ1-3	TGTGCCAGCAGCTTATACCCTGATGCCTACTCTGGAAACACCATATATTTT	CASSLYPDAYSGNTIYF
NA	NA	TRBV19	TRBJ1-1	TGTGCCAGTAGTATAGGGGGGGGGACTGAAGCTTTCTTT	CASSIGGGTEAFF
NA	NA	TRBV10-3	TRBJ1-2	TGTGCCCACCGAGGGGGGGCCGGACAACTTCAATATGGCTACACCTTC	CAHRGGAGQLQYGYTF
NA	NA	TRBV15	TRBJ2-3	TGTGCCACCAGCAGAGATAGTTCGGATACGCAGTATTTT	CATSRDSSDTQYF
TRBD2	NA	TRBV2	TRBJ2-5	TGTGCCAGCAGTGCGGGACTAGCGGGGCCCGAAGAGACCCAGTACTTC	CASSAGLAGPEETQYF
NA	NA	TRBV11-2	TRBJ1-1	TGTGCCAGCAGCTTAGATCATGGGAGGGCTGAAGCTTTCTTT	CASSLDHGRAEAFF
NA	NA	TRBV6-5	TRBJ1-6	TGTGCCAGCAGGACAGGCCTCAATTCACCCCTCCACTTT	CASRTGLNSPLHF
NA	NA	TRBV5-5	TRBJ1-1	TGTGCCAGCATCGGCCAGGCATGGGAAGCTTTCTTT	CASIGQAWEAFF
NA	few	TRBV19	TRBJ1-2	TGTGCCAGTAGTCCAGTTACCGGCAGGCATTATGGCTACACCTTC	CASSPVTGRHYGYTF
TRBD1	NA	TRBV29-1	TRBJ1-2	TGCAGCGCAGGGGGCCATGGGACTAACTATGGCTACACCTTC	CSAGGHGTNYGYTF
TRBD1	NA	TRBV27	TRBJ2-7	TGTGCCACCACCGGACAGGGCTACGAGCAGTACTTC	CATTGQGYEQYF
NA	once	TRBV28	TRBJ1-3	TGTGCCAGCAGTTTATGGACGTTGAGGGGAAACACCATATATTTT	CASSLWTLRGNTIYF
TRBD2	NA	TRBV5-1	TRBJ2-3	TGCGCCAGCAGGACTAGCGGGGGGACAAGCACAGATACGCAGTATTTT	CASRTSGGTSTDTQYF
NA	once	TRBV6-5	TRBJ2-3	TGTGCCAGCAGTTCAGAAGATACGCAGTATTTT	CASSSEDTQYF
NA	NA	TRBV4-3	TRBJ2-7	TGCGCCAGCAGCCAGAAGGGGGGGCCTTCCTACGAGCAGTACTTC	CASSQKGGPSYEQYF
NA	NA	TRBV6-5	TRBJ1-5	TGTGCCAGCAGTAGGGGGTTCAATCAGCCCCAGCATTTT	CASSRGFNQPQHF